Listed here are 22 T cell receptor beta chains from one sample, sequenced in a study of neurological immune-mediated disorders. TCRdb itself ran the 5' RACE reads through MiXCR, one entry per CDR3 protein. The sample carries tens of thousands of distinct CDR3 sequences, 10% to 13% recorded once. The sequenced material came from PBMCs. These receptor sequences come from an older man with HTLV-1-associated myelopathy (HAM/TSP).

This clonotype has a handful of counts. CDR3 amino acids: CASSIRGLMTRLHTGELFF. DNA for the CDR3: TGTGCCAGTAGTATTAGGGGCCTGATGACTAGACTTCACACCGGGGAGCTGTTTTTT. The genes are TRBV19 and TRBJ2-2; TRBD2 might be the D (6 bases). The V end lost 3 bases, the J end lost 3 bases, and 23 bases lay between the germline ends. The germline gives CDR1 LNHDA, CDR2 SQIVND (reference sequence). The CDR3 loop spans 19 amino acids.

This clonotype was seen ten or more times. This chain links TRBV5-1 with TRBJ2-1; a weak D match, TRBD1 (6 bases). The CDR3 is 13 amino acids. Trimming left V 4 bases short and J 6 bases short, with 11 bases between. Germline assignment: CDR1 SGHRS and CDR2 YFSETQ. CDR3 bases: TGCGCCAGCAGCATAGGACAGAGCAATGAGCAGTTCTTC. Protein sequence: CASSIGQSNEQFF.

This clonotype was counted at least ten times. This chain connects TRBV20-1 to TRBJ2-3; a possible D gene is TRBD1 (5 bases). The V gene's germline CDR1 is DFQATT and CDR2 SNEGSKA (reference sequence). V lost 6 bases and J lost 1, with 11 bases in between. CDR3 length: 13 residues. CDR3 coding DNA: TGCAGTGCCGATCGACAGCGCACAGATACGCAGTATTTT. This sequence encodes CSADRQRTDTQYF.

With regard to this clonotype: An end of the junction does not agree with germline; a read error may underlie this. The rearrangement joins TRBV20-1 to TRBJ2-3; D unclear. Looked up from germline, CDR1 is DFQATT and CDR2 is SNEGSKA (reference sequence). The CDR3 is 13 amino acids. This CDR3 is CSARETSTDKQYF. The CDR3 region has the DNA TGCAGTGCTAGAGAAACAAGCACAGATAAGCAGTATTTT.

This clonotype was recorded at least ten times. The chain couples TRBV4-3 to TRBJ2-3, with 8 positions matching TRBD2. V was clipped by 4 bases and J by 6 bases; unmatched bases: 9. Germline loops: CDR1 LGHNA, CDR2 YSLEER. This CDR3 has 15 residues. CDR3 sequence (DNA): TGCGCCAGCAGCCCCGGGAGGGGGGCGGTGGATACGCAGTATTTT. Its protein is CASSPGRGAVDTQYF.

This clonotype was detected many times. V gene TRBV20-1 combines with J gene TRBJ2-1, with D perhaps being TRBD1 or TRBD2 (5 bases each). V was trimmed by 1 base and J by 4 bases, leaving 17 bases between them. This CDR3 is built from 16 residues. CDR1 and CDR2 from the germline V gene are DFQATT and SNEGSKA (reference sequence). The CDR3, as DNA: TGCAGTGCTAGAGCCCTGGGGGTCCCCCCATACAATGAGCAGTTCTTC. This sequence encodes CSARALGVPPYNEQFF.

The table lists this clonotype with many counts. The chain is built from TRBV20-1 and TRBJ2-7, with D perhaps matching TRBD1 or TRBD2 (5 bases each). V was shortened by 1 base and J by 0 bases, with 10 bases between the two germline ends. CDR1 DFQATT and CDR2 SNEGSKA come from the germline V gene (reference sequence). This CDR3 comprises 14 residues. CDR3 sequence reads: CSARAPGTSYEQYF. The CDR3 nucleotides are TGCAGTGCTAGAGCTCCCGGGACCTCCTACGAGCAGTACTTC.

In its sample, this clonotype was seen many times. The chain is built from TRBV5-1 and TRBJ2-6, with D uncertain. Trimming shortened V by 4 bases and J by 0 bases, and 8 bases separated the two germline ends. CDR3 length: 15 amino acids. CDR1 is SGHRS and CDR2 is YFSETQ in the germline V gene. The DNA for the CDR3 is TGCGCCAGCAGCCTCCCAGCCTCTGGGGCCAACGTCCTGACTTTC. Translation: CASSLPASGANVLTF. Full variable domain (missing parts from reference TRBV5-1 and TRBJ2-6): KAGVTQTPRYLIKTRGQQVTLSCSPISGHRSVSWYQQTPGQGLQFLFEYFSETQRNKGNFPGRFSGRQFSNSRSEMNVSTLELGDSALYLCASSLPASGANVLTFGAGSRLTVL.

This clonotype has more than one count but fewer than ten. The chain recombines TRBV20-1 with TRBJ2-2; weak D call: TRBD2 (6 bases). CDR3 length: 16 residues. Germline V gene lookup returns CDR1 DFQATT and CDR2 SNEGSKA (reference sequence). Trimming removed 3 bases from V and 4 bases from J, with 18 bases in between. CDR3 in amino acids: CSARGDGTSGTGELFF. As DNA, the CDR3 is TGCAGTGCTAGGGGGGACGGGACTTCGGGCACCGGGGAGCTGTTTTTT.

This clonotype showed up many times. The CDR3 DNA sequence: TGTGCCAGCAGCGGGGGTTACAATGAGCAGTTCTTC. Residues: CASSGGYNEQFF. This chain links TRBV11-2 with TRBJ2-1; perhaps D is TRBD1 or TRBD2 (5 bases each). V lost 5 bases and J lost 4, with 6 bases in between. Germline CDR1 SGHAT, CDR2 FQNNGV. The CDR3 spans 12 residues.

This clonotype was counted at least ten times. The CDR3 here is CASSPTDFYEQYF. The DNA of the CDR3 is TGTGCCAGCAGCCCTACGGATTTCTACGAGCAGTACTTC. The genes are TRBV12-3 or TRBV12-4 and TRBJ2-7; D call uncertain. The CDR3 consists of 13 residues. Between the trimmed V and J ends, which lost 6 bases and 3 bases, there was a span of 12 bases.

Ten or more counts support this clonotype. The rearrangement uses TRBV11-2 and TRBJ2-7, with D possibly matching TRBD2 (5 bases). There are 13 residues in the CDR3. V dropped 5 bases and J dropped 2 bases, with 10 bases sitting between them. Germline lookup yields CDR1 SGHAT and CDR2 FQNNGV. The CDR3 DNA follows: TGTGCCAGCAGCCTCCTGGGAGCCTACGAGCAGTACTTC. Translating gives CASSLLGAYEQYF.

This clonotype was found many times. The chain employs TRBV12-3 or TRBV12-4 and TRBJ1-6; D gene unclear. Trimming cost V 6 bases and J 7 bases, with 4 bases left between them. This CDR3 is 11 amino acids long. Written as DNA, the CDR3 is TGTGCCAGCAGCTCGAATTCACCCCTCCACTTT. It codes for CASSSNSPLHF.

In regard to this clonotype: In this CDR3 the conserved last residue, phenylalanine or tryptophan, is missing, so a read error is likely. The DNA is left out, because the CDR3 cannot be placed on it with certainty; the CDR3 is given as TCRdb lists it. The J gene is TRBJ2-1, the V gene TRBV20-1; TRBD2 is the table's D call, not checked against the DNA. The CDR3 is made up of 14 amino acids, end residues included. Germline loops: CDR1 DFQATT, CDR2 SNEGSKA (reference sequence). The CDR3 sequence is CSAFAESGLYEQFL.

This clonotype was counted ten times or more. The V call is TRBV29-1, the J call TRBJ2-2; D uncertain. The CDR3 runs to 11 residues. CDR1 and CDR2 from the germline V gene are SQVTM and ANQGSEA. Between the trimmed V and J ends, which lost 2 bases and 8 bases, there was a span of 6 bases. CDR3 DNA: TGCAGCGTTGAAAAGGTTGGGGAGCTGTTTTTT. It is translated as CSVEKVGELFF.

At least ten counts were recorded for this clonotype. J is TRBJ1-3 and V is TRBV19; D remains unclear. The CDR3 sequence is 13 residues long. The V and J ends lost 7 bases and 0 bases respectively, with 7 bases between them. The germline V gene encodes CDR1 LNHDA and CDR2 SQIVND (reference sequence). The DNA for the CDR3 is TGTGCCAGTACCAGTGTCTCTGGAAACACCATATATTTT. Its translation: CASTSVSGNTIYF.

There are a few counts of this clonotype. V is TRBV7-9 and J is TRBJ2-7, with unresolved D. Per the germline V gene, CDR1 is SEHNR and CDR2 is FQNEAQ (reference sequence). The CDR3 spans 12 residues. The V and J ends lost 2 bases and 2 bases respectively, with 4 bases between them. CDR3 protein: CASSLFPYEQYF. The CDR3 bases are TGTGCCAGCAGCTTATTTCCCTACGAGCAGTACTTC. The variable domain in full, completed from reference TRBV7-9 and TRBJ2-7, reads DTGVSQNPRHKITKRGQNVTFRCDPISEHNRLYWYRQTLGQGPEFLTYFQNEAQLEKSRLLSDRFSAERPKGSFSTLEIQRTEQGDSAMYLCASSLFPYEQYFGPGTRLTVT.

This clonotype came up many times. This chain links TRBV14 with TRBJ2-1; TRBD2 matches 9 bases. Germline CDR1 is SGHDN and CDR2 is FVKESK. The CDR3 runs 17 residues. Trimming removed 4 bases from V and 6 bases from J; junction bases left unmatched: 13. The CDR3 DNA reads TGTGCCAGCAGCCGCGACGGGGTTAGCGGGAGCGGCAATGAGCAGTTCTTC. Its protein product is CASSRDGVSGSGNEQFF.

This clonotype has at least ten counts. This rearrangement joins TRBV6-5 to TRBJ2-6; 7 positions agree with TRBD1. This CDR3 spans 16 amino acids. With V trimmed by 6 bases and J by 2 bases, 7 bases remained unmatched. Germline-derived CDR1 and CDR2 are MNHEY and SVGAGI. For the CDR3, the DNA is TGTGCCAGCAGCCGACAGGGTGGTGCTGGGGCCAACGTCCTGACTTTC. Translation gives CASSRQGGAGANVLTF.

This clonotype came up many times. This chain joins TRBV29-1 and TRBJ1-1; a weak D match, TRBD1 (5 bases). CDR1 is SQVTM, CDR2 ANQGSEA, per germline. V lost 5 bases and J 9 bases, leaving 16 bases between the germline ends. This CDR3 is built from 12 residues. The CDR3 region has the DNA TGCAGCGTTTCGGAGGGGCTTCCACAAGCTTTCTTT. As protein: CSVSEGLPQAFF.

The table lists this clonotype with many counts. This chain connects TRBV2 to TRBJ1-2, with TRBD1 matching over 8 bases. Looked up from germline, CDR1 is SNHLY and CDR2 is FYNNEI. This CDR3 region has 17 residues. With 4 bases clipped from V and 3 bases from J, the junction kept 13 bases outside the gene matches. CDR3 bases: TGTGCCAGCAGTGCCTCCGGGACAGGTAGAGGCCACTATGGCTACACCTTC. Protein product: CASSASGTGRGHYGYTF. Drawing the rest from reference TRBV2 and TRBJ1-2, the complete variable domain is EPEVTQTPSHQVTQMGQEVILRCVPISNHLYFYWYRQILGQKVEFLVSFYNNEISEKSEIFDDQFSVERPDGSNFTLKIRSTKLEDSAMYFCASSASGTGRGHYGYTFGSGTRLTVV.

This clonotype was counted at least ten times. The CDR3 nucleotides are TGCAGTGCCCACAGGGGGCTGGTTGCCTATGGCTACACCTTC. The encoded protein is CSAHRGLVAYGYTF. The chain employs TRBV20-1 and TRBJ1-2, with TRBD1 matching over 9 bases. The CDR3 is 14 residues long. Trimming at V came to 6 bases and at J to 4 bases, leaving 9 bases not matched to a gene. Per germline, CDR1 DFQATT and CDR2 SNEGSKA (reference sequence).